Following are 20 T cell receptor beta chains from one sample sequenced in a study of T-cell reconstitution after alpha-beta-depleted transplantation in children. Construction of the TCRbeta library involved unique molecular identifiers. TCRdb called the PCR reads again in MiXCR, with one record for every CDR3 protein. The table shows some 290,000 distinct CDR3 sequences, with approximately 23% occurring only once. Specimen: PBMCs, mostly from graft donor cells, collected 180 days after TCRalphabeta/CD19-depleted stem cell transplant. The receptors come from a male patient younger than 18 who had a stem cell transplant for acute lymphoblastic leukemia, so the T cells may come from the graft donor.

There are many counts of this clonotype. The rearrangement uses TRBV4-2 and TRBJ2-6; D is unresolved. This CDR3 spans 16 amino acids. V lost 4 bases to trimming and J lost 1 base, with 11 bases between them. CDR1 is LGHNA, CDR2 YNFKEQ, per germline. The CDR3 region is CASSPFSVSGANVLTF. In nucleotides, the CDR3 is TGTGCCAGCAGCCCCTTCTCGGTTTCTGGGGCCAACGTCCTGACTTTC.

This clonotype was counted a few times. J is TRBJ1-1 and V is TRBV25-1, with TRBD1 as a possible D gene (6 bases). CDR1 and CDR2 from the germline V gene are MGHDK and SYGVNS. V lost 1 base and J lost 1, with 13 bases in between. The CDR3 is made up of 16 amino acids. DNA of the CDR3: TGTGCCAGCAGTGAATCTCTGGGGGCTTCGAACACTGAAGCTTTCTTT. The encoded protein is CASSESLGASNTEAFF.

The rearrangement joins TRBV20-1 to TRBJ2-1; 10 positions agree with TRBD2. The junction had 16 bases not matched to a gene; V was cut back by 7 bases and J by 10 bases. CDR1 is DFQATT, CDR2 SNEGSKA, per germline (reference sequence). The CDR3 spans 15 residues. The CDR3 DNA follows: TGCAGTGTGGGCTCTCTAGCGGGAGTAATCCTCGAGCAGTTCTTC. Encoded protein: CSVGSLAGVILEQFF.

This clonotype was picked up a small number of times. The V call is TRBV7-6, the J call TRBJ2-1; 7 nucleotides agree with TRBD2. Trimming at V came to 1 base and at J to 7 bases, leaving 13 bases not matched to a gene. There are 17 residues in the CDR3. Germline loops: CDR1 SGHVS, CDR2 FNYEAQ. This CDR3 reads CASSLGAGLLRPNEQFF. The CDR3 DNA is TGTGCCAGCAGCTTAGGGGCGGGACTATTAAGGCCAAATGAGCAGTTCTTC.

Note on this clonotype: One end of the junction is discordant with germline, which a read error may explain. The chain is built from TRBV7-9 and TRBJ1-1; 10 bases fit TRBD1. The CDR3 is 14 residues long. Germline-derived CDR1 and CDR2 are SEHNR and FQNEAQ (reference sequence). In DNA, the CDR3 is TGTGACAGCAGCTGGGACAGGGGAAGAACTGAAGCTTTCTTT. This codes for CDSSWDRGRTEAFF.

The rearrangement joins TRBV4-1 to TRBJ1-1; D is unresolved. This CDR3 has 14 amino acids. Trimming left V 0 bases short and J 4 bases short, with 9 bases between. Germline V gene data show CDR1 as MGHRA and CDR2 as YSYEKL. The CDR3 region has the DNA TGCGCCAGCAGCCAAGAAGGCAGATCCACTGAAGCTTTCTTT. Its protein is CASSQEGRSTEAFF.

This clonotype showed up just a few times. The chain joins TRBV7-9 to TRBJ1-1; D remains unclear. Trimming cost V 3 bases and J 6 bases, with 11 bases left between them. The CDR3 consists of 13 residues. Looked up from germline, CDR1 is SEHNR and CDR2 is FQNEAQ (reference sequence). This chain's CDR3 is CASSFSELAEAFF. The DNA for the CDR3 is TGTGCCAGCAGCTTTTCGGAATTAGCTGAAGCTTTCTTT.

The CDR3 sequence: CASSNRVNTEAFF. CDR3 DNA sequence: TGTGCCAGCAGCAACAGGGTGAACACTGAAGCTTTCTTT. The chain carries TRBV7-9 and TRBJ1-1, with D tentatively TRBD1 (6 bases). Trimming removed 5 bases at V and 0 bases at J, with 7 bases between. The CDR3 runs to 13 residues. CDR1 is SEHNR and CDR2 is FQNEAQ in the germline V gene (reference sequence).

This clonotype has just a few counts. Possible read error: a much larger clone is one base away. DNA for the CDR3: TGTGCCAGCAGCTTCAAAGAGACCCAGTACTTC. This encodes CASSFKETQYF. The chain uses TRBV5-4 and TRBJ2-5; D is ambiguous. The CDR3 is 11 amino acids. Germline V CDR1 and CDR2: SGHNT, YYREEE (reference sequence). Trimming removed 2 bases from V and 3 bases from J, with 2 bases in between.

In this sample, this clonotype turned up a few times. The V and J genes are TRBV18 and TRBJ2-1; 14 bases match TRBD2. This CDR3 is built from 17 residues. The trim removed 1 base at V and 7 bases at J, leaving 6 bases unmatched. The germline CDR1 and CDR2 sequences are KGHSH and LQKENI. The CDR3 sequence is CASSPLGLAGARNEQFF. CDR3 in DNA: TGTGCCAGCTCACCACTGGGACTAGCGGGAGCGAGAAATGAGCAGTTCTTC.

This rearrangement joins TRBV14 to TRBJ2-1, with 8 bases aligning to TRBD2. The CDR3 spans 20 residues. J gave up 4 bases and V 0 bases, and 17 bases lay outside the gene matches. The germline V gene has CDR1 SGHDN and CDR2 FVKESK. The DNA of the CDR3 is TGTGCCAGCAGCCAAGACGGTGCCACGTCAAGCGGGAGTGTTTACAATGAGCAGTTCTTC. Protein sequence: CASSQDGATSSGSVYNEQFF.

The chain carries TRBV15 and TRBJ2-3; 10 bases map to TRBD2. Per the germline V gene, CDR1 is LNHNV and CDR2 is YYDKDF (reference sequence). The CDR3 has 16 amino acids. The V segment lost 0 bases and the J segment 6 bases; nucleotides outside the gene matches: 6. The CDR3 region has the DNA TGTGCCACCAGCAGAGATCTGCTAGCGGGAGCTGATACGCAGTATTTT. Amino acids: CATSRDLLAGADTQYF.

This clonotype was counted only a few times. This chain uses TRBV7-9 with TRBJ1-2, with 7 positions matching TRBD1. The V gene's germline CDR1 is SEHNR and CDR2 FQNEAQ (reference sequence). J lost 4 bases, V lost 5 bases, and 4 bases had no gene match. The CDR3 has 13 residues. The CDR3 spells CASSRDRVYGYTF. CDR3 bases: TGTGCCAGCAGCCGAGACAGGGTCTATGGCTACACCTTC.

This sequence joins TRBV12-5 and TRBJ2-1, with 7 nucleotides matching TRBD1. From germline, CDR1 is LGHNT and CDR2 FRNRAP. The CDR3 consists of 19 residues. V shed 0 bases, J shed 0 bases, and the junction held 11 bases outside the gene matches. This chain's CDR3 is CASGLVGGTGFSSYNEQFF. Written as DNA, the CDR3 is TGTGCTAGTGGTTTGGTAGGGGGCACGGGATTTAGCTCCTACAATGAGCAGTTCTTC.

This chain uses TRBV9 with TRBJ1-1, with 12 positions matching TRBD1. After removal of 4 bases from V and 1 base from J, the junction contained 8 bases not matched to a gene. This CDR3 comprises 17 residues. CDR1 is SGDLS and CDR2 is YYNGEE in the germline V gene. In DNA, the CDR3 is TGTGCCAGCAGCCCCGGGACAGGGGGCGCGTGGAACACTGAAGCTTTCTTT. Residues: CASSPGTGGAWNTEAFF. The full variable domain, its missing parts supplied by reference TRBV9 and TRBJ1-1, is DSGVTQTPKHLITATGQRVTLRCSPRSGDLSVYWYQQSLDQGLQFLIQYYNGEERAKGNILERFSAQQFPDLHSELNLSSLELGDSALYFCASSPGTGGAWNTEAFFGQGTRLTVV.

The sample holds a few counts of this clonotype. The chain recombines TRBV12-3 or TRBV12-4 with TRBJ2-2; perhaps TRBD1 as D (6 bases). The V end lost 4 bases, the J end lost 2 bases, and 14 bases lay between the germline ends. This CDR3 comprises 16 residues. CDR3 amino acids: CASSSDRRYNTGELFF. Written as DNA, the CDR3 is TGTGCCAGCAGTTCAGACAGGCGCTATAACACCGGGGAGCTGTTTTTT.

This clonotype was seen a few times. The V call is TRBV12-3 or TRBV12-4, the J call TRBJ1-5; D remains ambiguous. CDR3 length: 15 amino acids. V lost 6 bases to trimming and J lost 2 bases, with 14 bases between them. CDR3 nucleotide sequence: TGTGCCAGCAGCCGAGACGGAAGGGGCAATCAGCCCCAGCATTTT. Amino acid sequence: CASSRDGRGNQPQHF.

V is TRBV7-9 and J is TRBJ2-3, with a weak D call TRBD1 (5 bases). Germline V gene data show CDR1 as SEHNR and CDR2 as FQNEAQ (reference sequence). Trimming took 9 bases from V and 3 from J, leaving 7 bases between them. The CDR3 contains 11 residues. For the CDR3, the DNA is TGTGCCAGTCAGGGAACAGATACGCAGTATTTT. Its protein is CASQGTDTQYF.

The chain carries TRBV5-1 and TRBJ2-7, with D possibly matching TRBD1 (6 bases). Germline V gene sequence: CDR1 SGHRS, CDR2 YFSETQ. V was pared by 4 bases and J by 2 bases, with 13 bases between. The CDR3 extends over 14 amino acids. The chain's CDR3 is CASSLGTFAYEQYF. CDR3 nucleotides: TGCGCCAGCAGCCTCGGGACATTTGCCTACGAGCAGTACTTC.

The genes are TRBV3-1 and TRBJ1-2, with D uncertain. With 6 bases removed from V and 4 bases from J, the gap between germline ends came to 9 bases. The germline V gene encodes CDR1 LGHDT and CDR2 YNNKEL (reference sequence). This CDR3 has 12 residues. Here the CDR3 reads CASSRPGYGYTF. The CDR3 DNA reads as TGTGCCAGCAGTAGGCCTGGCTATGGCTACACCTTC.